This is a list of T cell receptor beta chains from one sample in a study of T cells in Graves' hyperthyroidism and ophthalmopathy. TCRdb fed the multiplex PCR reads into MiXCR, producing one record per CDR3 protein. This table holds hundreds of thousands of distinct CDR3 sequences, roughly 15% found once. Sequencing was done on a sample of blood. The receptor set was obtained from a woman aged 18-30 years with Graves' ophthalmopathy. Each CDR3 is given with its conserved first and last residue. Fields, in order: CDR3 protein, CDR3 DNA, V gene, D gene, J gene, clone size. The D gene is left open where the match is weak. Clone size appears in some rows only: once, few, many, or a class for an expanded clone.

CASSKTSGGAGDPYNEQFF,TGTGCCAGCAGCAAGACTAGCGGGGGGGCGGGGGACCCATACAATGAGCAGTTCTTC,TRBV27,TRBD2,TRBJ2-1,many
CAWSTTLGGPTFYGYTF,TGTGCCTGGAGCACAACCTTGGGGGGACCGACTTTCTATGGCTACACCTTC,TRBV30,NA,TRBJ1-2,many
CASSLNRGWQPQHF,TGTGCCAGCAGTTTAAATAGGGGATGGCAGCCCCAGCATTTT,TRBV12-3/TRBV12-4,NA,TRBJ1-5,few
CASSGHPNTGELFF,TGTGCCAGTAGCGGGCACCCGAACACCGGGGAGCTGTTTTTT,TRBV19,NA,TRBJ2-2,NA
CASRDPGSFNQPQHF,TGTGCCAGTAGGGACCCAGGGAGCTTTAATCAGCCCCAGCATTTT,TRBV19,NA,TRBJ1-5,few
CASRVPLGLLETQYF,TGTGCCAGCAGAGTCCCCCTAGGACTGCTAGAGACCCAGTACTTC,TRBV5-6,NA,TRBJ2-5,NA
CASSALTGTGGRAGELFF,TGTGCCAGCAGTGCACTAACCGGGACAGGGGGCAGGGCCGGGGAGCTGTTTTTT,TRBV27,TRBD1,TRBJ2-2,many
CASRRVGGGSSTDTQYF,TGTGCCAGCAGGCGGGTCGGCGGGGGCTCTAGCACAGATACGCAGTATTTT,TRBV5-4,NA,TRBJ2-3,NA
CASSLSGGTIAEAFF,TGTGCCAGCAGCTTATCGGGGGGGACAATCGCTGAAGCTTTCTTT,TRBV11-2,NA,TRBJ1-1,many
CASSGLDREDEQYF,TGTGCCAGCAGTGGCCTGGACAGGGAGGACGAGCAGTACTTC,TRBV27,TRBD1,TRBJ2-7,few
CASREPGTYEQYF,TGTGCCAGCAGGGAACCGGGGACCTACGAGCAGTACTTC,TRBV12-3/TRBV12-4,NA,TRBJ2-7,many
CASTGELAGADTQYF,TGTGCCAGCACGGGAGAGCTAGCGGGAGCAGATACGCAGTATTTT,TRBV12-3/TRBV12-4,TRBD2,TRBJ2-3,NA
CSVALRGLYQETQYF,TGCAGCGTTGCCCTGAGGGGGCTGTACCAAGAGACCCAGTACTTC,TRBV29-1,TRBD1,TRBJ2-5,few
CAIFSGDGGQETQYF,TGCGCCATTTTTTCAGGGGACGGAGGCCAAGAGACCCAGTACTTC,TRBV10-1,NA,TRBJ2-5,NA
CASSPLGQTNTEAFF,TGTGCCAGCTCACCACTGGGACAGACGAACACTGAAGCTTTCTTT,TRBV18,TRBD1,TRBJ1-1,many
CASSLSGTGISFYGYTF,TGTGCCAGCAGTTTATCCGGGACAGGGATATCATTCTATGGCTACACCTTC,TRBV28,TRBD1,TRBJ1-2,many
CASSSQAEGGAETQYF,TGTGCCAGCAGCTCCCAAGCGGAAGGGGGCGCAGAGACCCAGTACTTC,TRBV11-3,TRBD1,TRBJ2-5,many
CASSLSSSGGGIYLGELFF,TGTGCCAGCAGTTTGTCGTCTTCGGGCGGGGGGATATACCTCGGGGAGCTGTTTTTT,TRBV27,TRBD2,TRBJ2-2,NA
CASSLEGYGQPQHF,TGTGCCAGCAGTTTAGAGGGATACGGGCAGCCCCAGCATTTT,TRBV12-3/TRBV12-4,NA,TRBJ1-5,few
CASSLAWDLANEKLFF,TGTGCCAGCAGCTTGGCCTGGGACCTGGCCAATGAAAAACTGTTTTTT,TRBV5-6,NA,TRBJ1-4,few
CATVGGTSTDTQYF,TGTGCCACCGTCGGGGGAACTAGCACAGATACGCAGTATTTT,TRBV19,NA,TRBJ2-3,NA
CSARRGGRYNEQFF,TGCAGTGCTAGAAGGGGGGGACGCTACAATGAGCAGTTCTTC,TRBV20-1,NA,TRBJ2-1,many
CASSEVDITTYEQYF,TGTGCCAGCAGTGAAGTGGATATTACAACCTACGAGCAGTACTTC,TRBV6-1,NA,TRBJ2-7,many